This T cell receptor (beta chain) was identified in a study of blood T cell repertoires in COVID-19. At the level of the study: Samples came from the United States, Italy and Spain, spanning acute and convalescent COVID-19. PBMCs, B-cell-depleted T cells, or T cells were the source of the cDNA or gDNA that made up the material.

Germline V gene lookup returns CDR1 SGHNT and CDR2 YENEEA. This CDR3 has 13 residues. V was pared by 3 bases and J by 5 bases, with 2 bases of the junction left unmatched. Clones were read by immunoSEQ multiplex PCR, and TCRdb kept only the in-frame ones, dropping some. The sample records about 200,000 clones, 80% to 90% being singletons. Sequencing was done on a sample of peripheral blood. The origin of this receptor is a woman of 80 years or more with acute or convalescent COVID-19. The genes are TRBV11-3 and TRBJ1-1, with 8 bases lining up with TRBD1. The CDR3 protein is CASSFQGATEAFF. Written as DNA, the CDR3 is TGTGCCAGCAGCTTCCAGGGGGCTACTGAAGCTTTCTTT.